This TCR beta chain derives from a study of blood T cell repertoires in COVID-19 (dated by TCRdb to about 2020). Turning to the overall study: Samples covering the acute and convalescent phases of COVID-19 were provided by collaborators in the United States, Italy and Spain. Samples were obtained from the ongoing ImmuneRACE study (first 160 participants) and from some 1,300 subjects provided by 6 global collaborators. Sample metadata almost always included a de-identified subject ID, COVID-19 status, age in years and sex. Subjects who had been exposed to COVID-19, were actively infected with it, or had recovered from it provided the deeply sampled blood TCRbeta repertoires that made up the dataset. HLA class I and class II types, where available, came from metadata supplied by the sample provider rather than from assay-based typing. A freely available public database, intended as a resource for researchers studying the immune response to SARS-CoV-2, is where the repertoires were released. The material from the prospective study consisted of cDNA or gDNA derived from T cells, B-cell-depleted T cells, or PBMCs.

CDR1 and CDR2 are read off the germline V gene as SGHVS and FQNEAQ. Including cysteine and phenylalanine, the CDR3 has 13 amino acids. The entry retains the CDR3 DNA only, 39 bases that are in frame from base 1. Relative to germline, V is 0 bases shorter and J is 5 bases shorter, with 8 bases between their ends. On the study overall, not on this receptor specifically: Clinical and demographic metadata were provided uncurated, with the amount varying by source and participant.

TCRbeta CDR3 regions were amplified from genomic DNA by means of the immunoSEQ Assay, a bias-controlled multiplex PCR. Under the source paper's analysis protocol: The number of nucleated cells in each sample was estimated by amplification of reference gene primers within the assay. To quantify the absolute abundance of each unique TCRbeta CDR3 rearrangement, sequence reads were collapsed and filtered. For each sample, productive Simpson clonality was calculated as the square root of Simpson's diversity index over productive rearrangements. TCRdb limited this immuneACCESS table to in-frame rearrangements with V and J called. A share of clones is missing; checked studies link under half to unresolved V genes, and the rest is unexplained. D and trimming come from the DNA, and the V and J calls and clone size come from that table. The sample profile shows 180,000 or so clones; 81% of them were found once. Jointly, the top ten make up 9.5% to 12% of the sample.

One collaborating source in Seattle enrolled patients while the patients were actively infected and followed the patients over time throughout the course of disease. Collaborating institutions collected whole blood in K2EDTA tubes following their own protocols. Collaborator samples were shipped for TCRbeta analysis as frozen whole blood, isolated PBMCs, or DNA extracted from either sample type. Note on this clone: Its antigen is unknown. Qualities for individual bases were not recorded, and no much larger clone is one base off.

The TCR was taken from a woman in her thirties or forties with COVID-19, enrolled during active disease. Material for sequencing was peripheral blood. The V and J segments used are TRBV7-8 and TRBJ2-7; 6 matching bases give a weak D call of TRBD2. The sequenced DNA: TGTGCCAGCAGCTTAGCAGGGAGGAACGAGCAGTACTTC. Its product reads: CASSLAGRNEQYF. The full variable domain, with segments outside the CDR3 supplied by the reference TRBV7-8 and TRBJ2-7 proteins, appears as GAGVSQSPRYKVAKRGQDVALRCDPISGHVSLFWYQQALGQGPEFLTYFQNEAQLDKSGLPSDRFFAERPEGSVSTLKIQRTQQEDSAVYLCASSLAGRNEQYFGPGTRLTVT.